This T cell receptor beta chain stems from a study of cytomegalovirus exposure and HLA in healthy donors. Study-wide results and limits: TCR beta chains numbering roughly 150 were designated cytomegalovirus-associated. While the bulk of TCR sequences proved rare, some public TCRs turned up in many donors.

This clone has a handful of counts. Its antigen is not known. This CDR3 comprises 14 residues. Germline CDR1 SEHNR, CDR2 FQNEAQ (reference sequence). Trimming took 8 bases from V and 0 from J, leaving 11 bases between them. Assay: immunoSEQ multiplex PCR; the TCRdb copy retains only in-frame clones and omits some. The sample holds 100,000 to 150,000 clones, 89% seen once. The sequence derives from a woman between 18 and 29 years old in good health and CMV-seronegative. V is TRBV7-9 and J is TRBJ1-3, with unresolved D. The sequenced material came from PBMCs. CDR3 protein: CASGPSGSGNTIYF. In DNA form, the CDR3 reads TGTGCCAGCGGTCCGTCAGGCTCTGGAAACACCATATATTTT.